A selection of T cell receptor beta chains follows, all from one sample in a study of shared clonotypes between healthy human individuals. Some clones are missing from TCRdb's copy, which holds only in-frame ones; the method was immunoSEQ multiplex PCR. The table lists about 2,100,000 clones, approximately 94% of them singletons, with under 2% in the top ten. Sequencing used naive CD8+ T cells from PBMCs. The source of these receptors is a man aged 18 to 30 in good health. Some clones in this sample may be carry-over from other donors' samples. Each CDR3 is given with its conserved first and last residue. Fields, in order: V gene, J gene, D gene, CDR3 protein. D genes are given only for firm matches.

v_call: TRBV19
j_call: TRBJ1-5
d_call: NA
cdr3_aa: CASSIVPGGNQPQHF

v_call: TRBV5-1
j_call: TRBJ2-5
d_call: NA
cdr3_aa: CASSRPRGRGGETQYF

v_call: TRBV9
j_call: TRBJ2-3
d_call: TRBD2
cdr3_aa: CASSSDPTSGPQDTQYF

v_call: TRBV2
j_call: TRBJ2-7
d_call: TRBD2
cdr3_aa: CASSETSGYTYEQYF

v_call: TRBV7-9
j_call: TRBJ1-1
d_call: NA
cdr3_aa: CASSFDRGTEAFF

v_call: TRBV9
j_call: TRBJ2-5
d_call: NA
cdr3_aa: CASSVGALETQYF

v_call: TRBV6-5
j_call: TRBJ2-1
d_call: NA
cdr3_aa: CASSPSSGNEQFF

v_call: TRBV19
j_call: TRBJ2-7
d_call: NA
cdr3_aa: CASSIGELGYEQYF

v_call: TRBV29-1
j_call: TRBJ1-4
d_call: NA
cdr3_aa: CSVVGEPEREGEKLFF

v_call: TRBV4-1
j_call: TRBJ2-5
d_call: TRBD1
cdr3_aa: CASSHGQGQETQYF

v_call: TRBV4-3
j_call: TRBJ2-1
d_call: TRBD1
cdr3_aa: CASSRGTGGEQFF

v_call: TRBV9
j_call: TRBJ2-1
d_call: NA
cdr3_aa: CASSDWDGGEQFF

v_call: TRBV7-9
j_call: TRBJ1-4
d_call: NA
cdr3_aa: CASSLVPGQSVLYEKLFF

v_call: TRBV7-2
j_call: TRBJ2-3
d_call: NA
cdr3_aa: CASSRAGDTQYF

v_call: TRBV28
j_call: TRBJ2-1
d_call: NA
cdr3_aa: CASSLYGQYNEQFF

v_call: TRBV12-5
j_call: TRBJ1-1
d_call: NA
cdr3_aa: CASGLVPGGENTEAFF

v_call: TRBV7-9
j_call: TRBJ2-7
d_call: TRBD2
cdr3_aa: CASSLGSGSGSYEQYF

v_call: TRBV5-1
j_call: TRBJ1-4
d_call: TRBD1
cdr3_aa: CASHTGEANEKLFF

v_call: TRBV19
j_call: TRBJ2-2
d_call: NA
cdr3_aa: CASSTDREGTGELFF

v_call: TRBV7-3
j_call: TRBJ2-2
d_call: NA
cdr3_aa: CASSLPPTSYEYTGELFF

v_call: TRBV7-9
j_call: TRBJ2-7
d_call: TRBD2
cdr3_aa: CASRGGMDEQYF

v_call: TRBV7-8
j_call: TRBJ2-3
d_call: NA
cdr3_aa: CASSLGPTFLRSTDTQYF

v_call: TRBV27
j_call: TRBJ1-2
d_call: NA
cdr3_aa: CASRQSSYGYTF

v_call: TRBV9
j_call: TRBJ2-7
d_call: NA
cdr3_aa: CASSVGDTHEQYF

v_call: TRBV28
j_call: TRBJ2-7
d_call: TRBD1
cdr3_aa: CASSPPEDRFPSYEQYF

v_call: TRBV27
j_call: TRBJ2-7
d_call: NA
cdr3_aa: CASSLRAYNEQYF

v_call: TRBV14
j_call: TRBJ1-4
d_call: TRBD1
cdr3_aa: CASSPGTGTEKLFF

v_call: TRBV4-3
j_call: TRBJ1-1
d_call: NA
cdr3_aa: CASSQVTGRKNTEAFF

v_call: TRBV27
j_call: TRBJ2-2
d_call: TRBD1
cdr3_aa: CASSSYRGLTGELFF

v_call: TRBV19
j_call: TRBJ2-1
d_call: TRBD2
cdr3_aa: CASSIAGGSYNEQFF

v_call: TRBV4-1
j_call: TRBJ1-1
d_call: NA
cdr3_aa: CASRAFRDITEAFF

v_call: TRBV5-1
j_call: TRBJ1-2
d_call: TRBD1
cdr3_aa: CASSWTRDRGYRGYTF

v_call: TRBV2
j_call: TRBJ1-3
d_call: TRBD1
cdr3_aa: CASSEGVLRDRTYSGNTIYF

v_call: TRBV2
j_call: TRBJ2-7
d_call: TRBD1
cdr3_aa: CASTGDSTYEQYF

v_call: TRBV5-1
j_call: TRBJ2-7
d_call: NA
cdr3_aa: CASSLLAGVSYEQYF

v_call: TRBV28
j_call: TRBJ2-2
d_call: NA
cdr3_aa: CASSLVLAGELFF

v_call: TRBV2
j_call: TRBJ2-7
d_call: NA
cdr3_aa: CASSDLGPRVTAYEQYF

v_call: TRBV28
j_call: TRBJ2-1
d_call: NA
cdr3_aa: CASSLPTPYNEQFF

v_call: TRBV5-5
j_call: TRBJ2-7
d_call: NA
cdr3_aa: CASSPGLLSYEQYF

v_call: TRBV27
j_call: TRBJ1-1
d_call: NA
cdr3_aa: CASSFHGPGAEAFF

v_call: TRBV5-1
j_call: TRBJ1-2
d_call: NA
cdr3_aa: CASSPPGQNYGYTF

v_call: TRBV2
j_call: TRBJ2-5
d_call: TRBD1
cdr3_aa: CASSAGTGWGETQYF

v_call: TRBV6-6
j_call: TRBJ1-1
d_call: NA
cdr3_aa: CASSYLPGDPEAFF

v_call: TRBV5-8
j_call: TRBJ1-5
d_call: NA
cdr3_aa: CASRRQINQPQHF

v_call: TRBV4-1
j_call: TRBJ1-2
d_call: TRBD1
cdr3_aa: CASSQGTGENYGYTF

v_call: TRBV15
j_call: TRBJ2-6
d_call: NA
cdr3_aa: CATSRDGETSGANVLTF

v_call: TRBV27
j_call: TRBJ1-2
d_call: NA
cdr3_aa: CASRSRSEVLYGYTF

v_call: TRBV27
j_call: TRBJ2-5
d_call: NA
cdr3_aa: CASSFVGAGETQYF

v_call: TRBV7-2
j_call: TRBJ2-5
d_call: TRBD1
cdr3_aa: CASSLLGTGGQETQYF

v_call: TRBV9
j_call: TRBJ2-7
d_call: NA
cdr3_aa: CASSVDGAKTGEQYF

v_call: TRBV21-1
j_call: TRBJ2-2
d_call: NA
cdr3_aa: CASSKNGGLNTGELFF

v_call: TRBV14
j_call: TRBJ2-5
d_call: NA
cdr3_aa: CASSQDELETQYF

v_call: TRBV27
j_call: TRBJ2-5
d_call: NA
cdr3_aa: CASSLQPERTQYF

v_call: TRBV14
j_call: TRBJ1-5
d_call: NA
cdr3_aa: CASSQGRRPQHF